A selection of T cell receptor beta chains follows, all from one sample in a study of blood T cell repertoires in COVID-19. Libraries were prepared by immunoSEQ multiplex PCR; TCRdb keeps only in-frame clonotypes and omits some of them. The sample carries about 160,000 clones, approximately 82% recorded once. The sequencing input was peripheral blood. Source of these receptors: a woman in her forties with COVID-19, enrolled during active disease. The CDR3 runs from the conserved cysteine through the conserved F or W. A D gene is named only where the DNA matches it firmly. Size is stated for part of the rows, as once, few or many counts, or as a class when the clone is expanded.

TRBJ1-1	NA	TRBV6-6	NA	CASSYRGGEGTEAFF	TGTGCCAGCAGCTACCGCGGGGGGGAGGGGACTGAAGCTTTCTTT
TRBJ1-5	NA	TRBV5-6	NA	CASSRPGGTQHF	TGTGCCAGCAGCCGGCCCGGAGGGACCCAGCATTTT
TRBJ2-1	NA	TRBV29-1	TRBD2	CSVVERGGYNEQFF	TGCAGCGTTGTGGAGCGGGGTGGGTACAATGAGCAGTTCTTC
TRBJ1-2	NA	TRBV3-1/TRBV3-2	NA	CASSQYTGLRDGYTF	TGTGCCAGCAGCCAATACACAGGCCTACGGGATGGCTACACCTTC
TRBJ1-5	once	TRBV19	NA	CASSTGTPTLANQPQHF	TGTGCCAGTAGCACCGGGACTCCTACACTTGCCAATCAGCCCCAGCATTTT
TRBJ1-5	NA	TRBV3-1/TRBV3-2	NA	CASSQGGRRDDQPQHF	TGTGCCAGCAGCCAAGGGGGGCGCAGGGACGATCAGCCCCAGCATTTT
TRBJ1-1	NA	TRBV19	TRBD1	CASSFDRVSEAFF	TGTGCCAGTAGTTTCGACAGGGTGAGTGAAGCTTTCTTT
TRBJ1-6	NA	TRBV6-5	NA	CASGRKENSPLHF	TGTGCCAGCGGGAGAAAGGAGAATTCACCCCTCCACTTT
TRBJ2-5	NA	TRBV18	NA	CASSPGLKETQYF	TGTGCCAGCTCACCAGGGCTGAAAGAGACCCAGTACTTC
TRBJ2-3	NA	TRBV2	TRBD1	CASKGQQSTDTQYF	TGTGCCAGCAAGGGACAGCAAAGCACAGATACGCAGTATTTT
TRBJ1-4	NA	TRBV3-1/TRBV3-2	NA	CASSQDLPRFGEKLFF	TGTGCCAGCAGCCAAGATCTCCCGAGGTTCGGTGAAAAACTGTTTTTT
TRBJ2-7	few	TRBV27	TRBD2	CASRLAGEQYF	TGTGCCAGCAGACTAGCGGGAGAGCAGTACTTC
TRBJ2-3	NA	TRBV3-1/TRBV3-2	NA	CASSHSRGNTQYF	TGTGCCAGCAGCCACTCCAGGGGAAATACGCAGTATTTT
TRBJ2-1	NA	TRBV3-1/TRBV3-2	NA	CASSQEGALGVGHNEQFF	TGTGCCAGCAGCCAAGAGGGTGCCTTGGGTGTTGGGCACAATGAGCAGTTCTTC
TRBJ2-4	NA	TRBV3-1/TRBV3-2	NA	CASSLGLGFGSKNIQYF	TGTGCCAGCAGCCTCGGTTTAGGTTTCGGGTCCAAAAACATTCAGTACTTC
TRBJ1-1	NA	TRBV29-1	NA	CSVSGFTEAFF	TGCAGCGTTTCGGGTTTCACTGAAGCTTTCTTT
TRBJ2-7	NA	TRBV2	TRBD2	CASRTSGNAVYEQYF	TGTGCCAGCAGGACTAGCGGGAACGCGGTCTACGAGCAGTACTTC
TRBJ2-1	NA	TRBV10-3	TRBD2	CAISASGDYNEQFF	TGTGCCATCAGTGCTAGCGGGGACTACAATGAGCAGTTCTTC
TRBJ1-5	NA	TRBV5-6	TRBD1	CASSLGQGDQPQHF	TGTGCCAGCAGCTTGGGACAGGGCGATCAGCCCCAGCATTTT
TRBJ2-3	NA	TRBV7-3	TRBD1	CASSLAGTGLWDTQYF	TGTGCCAGCAGCTTGGCCGGGACAGGACTTTGGGATACGCAGTATTTT
TRBJ2-1	few	TRBV5-1	TRBD2	CASSLAPPSGSSYNEQFF	TGCGCCAGCAGCTTGGCCCCACCTAGCGGGAGTTCGTACAATGAGCAGTTCTTC
TRBJ2-5	NA	TRBV30	NA	CAWSTGSETQYF	TGTGCCTGGAGTACGGGTTCTGAGACCCAGTACTTC
TRBJ1-5	NA	TRBV6-5	TRBD1	CASSLSQQGGQPQHF	TGTGCCAGCAGTTTGTCTCAACAGGGGGGGCAGCCCCAGCATTTT
TRBJ2-3	NA	TRBV2	TRBD2	CASRTGLAGDTDTQYF	TGTGCCAGCAGGACCGGACTAGCGGGGGATACAGATACGCAGTATTTT
TRBJ2-1	NA	TRBV19	TRBD2	CASRIAGGPRTNEQFF	TGTGCCAGTAGGATAGCGGGGGGGCCTCGTACCAATGAGCAGTTCTTC
TRBJ2-5	NA	TRBV7-9	TRBD1	CASSLSPGTGGQETQYF	TGTGCCAGCAGCTTAAGTCCCGGGACAGGTGGGCAAGAGACCCAGTACTTC
TRBJ1-2	NA	TRBV9	TRBD1	CASSVTGTGGGYTF	TGTGCCAGCAGCGTTACCGGGACAGGGGGGGGCTACACCTTC
TRBJ2-7	NA	TRBV28	NA	CASSLSGGRSYEQYF	TGTGCCAGCAGTTTATCCGGGGGGCGATCCTACGAGCAGTACTTC
TRBJ2-3	NA	TRBV27	NA	CASSLYPGLGTDTQYF	TGTGCCAGCAGTTTATATCCTGGACTTGGCACAGATACGCAGTATTTT
TRBJ1-3	NA	TRBV28	NA	CASSDSGVGGNTIYF	TGTGCCAGCAGTGACTCAGGGGTAGGTGGAAACACCATATATTTT
TRBJ2-1	NA	TRBV6-2/TRBV6-3	NA	CASSFLGGGHNEQFF	TGTGCCAGCAGTTTTTTGGGGGGAGGCCACAATGAGCAGTTCTTC
TRBJ2-2	NA	TRBV5-1	NA	CASSLNSRGELFF	TGCGCCAGCAGCCTGAACTCTCGAGGGGAGCTGTTTTTT